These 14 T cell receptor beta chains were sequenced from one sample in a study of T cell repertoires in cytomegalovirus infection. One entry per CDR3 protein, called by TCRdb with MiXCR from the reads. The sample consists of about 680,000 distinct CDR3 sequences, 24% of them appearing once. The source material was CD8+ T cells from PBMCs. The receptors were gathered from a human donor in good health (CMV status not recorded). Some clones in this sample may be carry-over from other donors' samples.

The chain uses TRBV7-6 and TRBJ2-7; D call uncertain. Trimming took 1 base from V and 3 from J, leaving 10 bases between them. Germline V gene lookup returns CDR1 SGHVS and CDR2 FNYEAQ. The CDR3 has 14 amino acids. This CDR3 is CASSLGGTSYEQYV. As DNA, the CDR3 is TGTGCCAGCAGCTTAGGAGGTACGAGCTACGAGCAGTACGTC.

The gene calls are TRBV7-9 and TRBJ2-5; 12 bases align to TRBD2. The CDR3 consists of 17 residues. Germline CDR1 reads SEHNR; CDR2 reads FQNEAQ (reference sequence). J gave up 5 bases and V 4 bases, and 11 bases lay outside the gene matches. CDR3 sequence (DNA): TGTGCCAGCAGCTCCAGACTAGCGGGGGCATCGTGGGAGACCCAGTACTTC. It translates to CASSSRLAGASWETQYF.

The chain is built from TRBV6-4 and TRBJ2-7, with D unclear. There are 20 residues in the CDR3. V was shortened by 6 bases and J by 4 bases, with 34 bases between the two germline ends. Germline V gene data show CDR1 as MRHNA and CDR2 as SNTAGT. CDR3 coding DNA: TGTGCCAGCAGACCTCCCACGTTCGGGCGCTACCGCCCCGAAAGTTACGAGCAGTACGTC. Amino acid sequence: CASRPPTFGRYRPESYEQYV.

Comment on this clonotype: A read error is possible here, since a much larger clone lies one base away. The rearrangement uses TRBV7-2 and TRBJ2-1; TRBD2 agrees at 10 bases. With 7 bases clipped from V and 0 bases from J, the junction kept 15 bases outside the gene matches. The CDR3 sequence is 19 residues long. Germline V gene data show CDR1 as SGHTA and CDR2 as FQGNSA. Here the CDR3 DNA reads TGTGCCAGCAACTTTTCAGGTAGCGGGGGGACAAACTCCTACAATGAGCAGTTCTTC. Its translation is CASNFSGSGGTNSYNEQFF.

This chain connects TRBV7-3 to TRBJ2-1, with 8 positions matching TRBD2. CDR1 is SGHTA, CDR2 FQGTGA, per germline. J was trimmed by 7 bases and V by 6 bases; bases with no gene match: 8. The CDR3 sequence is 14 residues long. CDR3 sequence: CASSNGGGGNEQFF. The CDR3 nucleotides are TGTGCCAGCAGTAACGGGGGCGGGGGGAATGAGCAGTTCTTC.

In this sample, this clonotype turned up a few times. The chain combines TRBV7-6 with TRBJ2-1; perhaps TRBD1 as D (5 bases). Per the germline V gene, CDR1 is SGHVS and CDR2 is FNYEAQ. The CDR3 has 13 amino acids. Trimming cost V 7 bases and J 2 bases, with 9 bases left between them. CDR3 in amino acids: CASKKTAYNEQFF. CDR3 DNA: TGTGCCAGCAAAAAGACAGCCTACAATGAGCAGTTCTTC.

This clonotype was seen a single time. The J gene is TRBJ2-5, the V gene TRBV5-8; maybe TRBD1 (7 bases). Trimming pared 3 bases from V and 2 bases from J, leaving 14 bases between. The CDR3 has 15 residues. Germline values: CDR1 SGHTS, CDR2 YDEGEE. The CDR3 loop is CASSWRGQPQETQYF. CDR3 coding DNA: TGTGCCAGCAGCTGGCGGGGACAGCCGCAAGAGACCCAGTACTTC.

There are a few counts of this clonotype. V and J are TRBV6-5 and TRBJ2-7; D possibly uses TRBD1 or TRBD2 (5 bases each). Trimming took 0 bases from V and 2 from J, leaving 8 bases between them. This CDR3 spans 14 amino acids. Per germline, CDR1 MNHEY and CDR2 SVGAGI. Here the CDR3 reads CASSYSGTAYEQYV. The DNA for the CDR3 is TGTGCCAGCAGTTACTCTGGGACGGCCTACGAGCAGTACGTC.

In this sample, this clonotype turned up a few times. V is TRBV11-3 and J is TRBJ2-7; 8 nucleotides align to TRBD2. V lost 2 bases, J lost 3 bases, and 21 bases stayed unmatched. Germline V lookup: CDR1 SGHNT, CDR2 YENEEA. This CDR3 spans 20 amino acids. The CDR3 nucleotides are TGTGCCAGCAGCTTACCAGGTCCTCGGTTTACAGCGGGGGTTAACTACGAGCAGTACGTC. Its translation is CASSLPGPRFTAGVNYEQYV.

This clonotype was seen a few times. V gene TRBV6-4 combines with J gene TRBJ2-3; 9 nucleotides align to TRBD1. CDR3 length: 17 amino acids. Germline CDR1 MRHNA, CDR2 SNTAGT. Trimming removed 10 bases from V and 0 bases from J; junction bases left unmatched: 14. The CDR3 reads CATKAGQGPPSTDTQYF. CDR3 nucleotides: TGTGCCACTAAGGCCGGACAGGGGCCGCCTAGCACAGATACGCAGTATTTT.

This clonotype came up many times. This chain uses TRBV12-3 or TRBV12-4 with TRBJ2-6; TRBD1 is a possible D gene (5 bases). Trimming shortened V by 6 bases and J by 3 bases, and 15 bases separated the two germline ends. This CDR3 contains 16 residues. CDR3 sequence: CASSSRVFGGANVLTF. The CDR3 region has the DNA TGTGCCAGCAGCTCCAGGGTCTTCGGTGGGGCCAACGTCCTGACTTTC.

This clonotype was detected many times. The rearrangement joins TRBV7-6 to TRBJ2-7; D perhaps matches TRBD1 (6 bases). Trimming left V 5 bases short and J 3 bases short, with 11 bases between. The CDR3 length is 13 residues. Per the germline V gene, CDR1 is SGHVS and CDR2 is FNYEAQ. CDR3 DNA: TGTGCCAGCAGCACGACGACAGGCTACGAGCAGTACGTC. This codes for CASSTTTGYEQYV.

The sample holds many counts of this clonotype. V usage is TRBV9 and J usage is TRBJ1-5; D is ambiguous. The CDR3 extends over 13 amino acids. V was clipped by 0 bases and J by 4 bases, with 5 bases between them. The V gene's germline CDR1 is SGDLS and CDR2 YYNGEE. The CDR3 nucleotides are TGTGCCAGCAGCGTAGGGCGAAATCAGCCCCAGCATTTT. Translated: CASSVGRNQPQHF.

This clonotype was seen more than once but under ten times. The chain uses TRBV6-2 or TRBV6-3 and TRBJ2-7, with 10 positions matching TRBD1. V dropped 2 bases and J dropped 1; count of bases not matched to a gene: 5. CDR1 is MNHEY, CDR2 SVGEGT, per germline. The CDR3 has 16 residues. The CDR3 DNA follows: TGTGCCAGCAGTTACGAGAGGGACAGGGGATCCTACGAGCAGTACGTC. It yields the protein CASSYERDRGSYEQYV.